This TCR beta chain was sequenced in a study of T-cell memory formation after mild COVID-19. Study in general: TCR clusters were largely donor specific. Broader study findings: A subset of responding clones appeared in pre-infection memory, suggesting cross-reactive memory joined. A second wave of clones peaked on day 37, and their SARS-CoV-2 specificity went unconfirmed.

Researchers used 5'RACE with constant-segment primers to make TCR alpha and TCR beta cDNA libraries that carry sample barcodes and UMIs. TCRdb reanalysed the 5' RACE reads using MiXCR and keeps one entry per CDR3 protein. Of about 470,000 distinct CDR3 sequences listed, 25% are singletons. This clonotype has a handful of counts. The antigen is undetermined. The sequence was obtained from an adult woman who had mild COVID-19 (a few samples of this study predate the infection). Cell type and time point are not known. Material: PBMCs or a T cell subset sorted from them (not recorded which).

The CDR3: CASSGLPGSYRQFF. The CDR3, as DNA: TGTGCCAGCAGCGGCCTTCCCGGATCGTACCGGCAGTTCTTC. The genes are TRBV6-5 and TRBJ2-1; D call uncertain. This CDR3 contains 14 residues. Trimming removed 6 bases at V and 12 bases at J, with 21 bases between. Germline-derived CDR1 and CDR2 are MNHEY and SVGAGI.